One and the same sample provided the 20 T cell receptor beta chains below, sequenced in a study of control samples from healthy donors and cancer patients. Using immunoSEQ multiplex PCR, the repertoire was profiled, and TCRdb retains in-frame clones only, with some absent. There are some 150,000 clones in the sample; about 89% occur only once, and over 4.5% lies in the top ten. The sequenced material came from blood. These receptors all come from a man between 25 and 39 years old in good health.

V and J are TRBV9 and TRBJ2-7, with TRBD2 as a possible D gene (6 bases). CDR1 is SGDLS, CDR2 YYNGEE, per germline. This CDR3 is 17 amino acids long. The germline V and J ends were trimmed by 3 bases and 0 bases, with 19 bases remaining between them. In DNA form, the CDR3 reads TGTGCCAGCAGCGCCCCCCTAGCGATCGATAGCTCCTACGAGCAGTACTTC. It is translated as CASSAPLAIDSSYEQYF.

The genes are TRBV24-1 and TRBJ2-1; a weak D match, TRBD1 (5 bases). Germline V gene data show CDR1 as KGHDR and CDR2 as SFDVKD. V shed 10 bases and J shed 5 bases, with 11 bases lying between them. This CDR3 contains 12 residues. The DNA of the CDR3 is TGTGCCACTAAGGACAATGACAATGAGCAGTTCTTC. Amino acid sequence: CATKDNDNEQFF.

Written as DNA, the CDR3 is TGTGCCAGTAGTATCCGGATAGCGGGGGGGCGGAGTACGCAGTATTTT. This sequence encodes CASSIRIAGGRSTQYF. The J gene is TRBJ2-3, the V gene TRBV19, with TRBD2 identical over 11 bases. CDR1 and CDR2 (germline): LNHDA, SQIVND (reference sequence). Unmatched junction bases numbered 10, after V lost 3 bases and J lost 8 bases. CDR3 length equals 16 residues.

The table lists this clone with a count of one. This chain uses TRBV7-9 with TRBJ2-7, with a weak D call TRBD1 (7 bases). V was trimmed by 6 bases and J by 4 bases, leaving 13 bases between them. CDR1 and CDR2 from the germline V gene are SEHNR and FQNEAQ (reference sequence). The CDR3 contains 13 residues. CDR3 DNA: TGTGCCAGCAGTCAGGGGGGAGTTTACGAGCAGTACTTC. It codes for CASSQGGVYEQYF. Supplemented by reference TRBV7-9 and TRBJ2-7, the full variable domain reads DTGVSQNPRHKITKRGQNVTFRCDPISEHNRLYWYRQTLGQGPEFLTYFQNEAQLEKSRLLSDRFSAERPKGSFSTLEIQRTEQGDSAMYLCASSQGGVYEQYFGPGTRLTVT.

This rearrangement joins TRBV29-1 to TRBJ1-1; D unresolved. Trimming stripped 7 bases from V and 2 bases from J, with 14 bases between. CDR3 size: 13 residues. The germline gives CDR1 SQVTM, CDR2 ANQGSEA. The DNA of the CDR3 is TGCAGCGCCTCACCCGACGGAAACACTGAAGCTTTCTTT. It translates to CSASPDGNTEAFF.

This chain links TRBV6-6 with TRBJ2-1; 14 bases fit TRBD2. Per germline, CDR1 MNHNY and CDR2 SVGAGI (reference sequence). The CDR3 is 16 amino acids. V gave up 5 bases and J gave up 6 bases; unmatched junction bases: 6. CDR3 residues: CASSRQTSGRGNEQFF. Here the CDR3 DNA reads TGTGCCAGCAGTCGACAGACTAGCGGGAGGGGCAATGAGCAGTTCTTC.

V usage is TRBV6-6 and J usage is TRBJ2-7; D remains ambiguous. Germline V lookup: CDR1 MNHNY, CDR2 SVGAGI (reference sequence). Trimming took off 7 bases at V and 3 bases at J, with 7 bases between the two ends. The CDR3 spans 11 residues. The DNA for the CDR3 is TGTGCCAGCACTCGTAACTACGAGCAGTACTTC. Its protein product is CASTRNYEQYF.

This rearrangement joins TRBV7-8 to TRBJ2-7; no clear D. V lost 5 bases and J 0 bases, leaving 14 bases between the germline ends. The CDR3 is 15 residues long. Germline loops: CDR1 SGHVS, CDR2 FQNEAQ. The CDR3 DNA reads TGTGCCAGCAGCCATGGATCCTGGAGCTCCTACGAGCAGTACTTC. Its protein product is CASSHGSWSSYEQYF.

This chain connects TRBV5-5 to TRBJ1-6, with TRBD1 as a possible D gene (6 bases). V dropped 4 bases and J dropped 9 bases, with 20 bases sitting between them. Looked up from germline, CDR1 is SGHKS and CDR2 is YYEKEE (reference sequence). The CDR3 is 16 amino acids. CDR3: CASSPWTAKSGSPLHF. The CDR3 DNA reads TGTGCCAGCAGCCCCTGGACAGCTAAGTCTGGTTCACCCCTCCACTTT. Drawing the rest from reference TRBV5-5 and TRBJ1-6, the complete variable domain is DAGVTQSPTHLIKTRGQQVTLRCSPISGHKSVSWYQQVLGQGPQFIFQYYEKEERGRGNFPDRFSARQFPNYSSELNVNALLLGDSALYLCASSPWTAKSGSPLHFGNGTRLTVT.

The chain carries TRBV6-5 and TRBJ2-7, with 11 bases matching TRBD2. CDR1 and CDR2 (germline): MNHEY, SVGAGI. V was pared by 7 bases and J by 0 bases, with 5 bases of the junction left unmatched. The CDR3 sequence is 15 residues long. The CDR3 is CASKNGLAGSYEQYF. Here the CDR3 DNA reads TGTGCCAGCAAGAATGGACTAGCGGGCTCCTACGAGCAGTACTTC.

V gene TRBV5-6 combines with J gene TRBJ2-2, with 10 bases aligning to TRBD1. The CDR3 has 13 amino acids. V shed 7 bases and J 5 bases; nucleotides not matched to a gene: 2. Germline V gene data show CDR1 as SGHDT and CDR2 as YYEEEE. CDR3 sequence: CASGTGVTGELFF. For the CDR3, the DNA is TGTGCCAGCGGGACAGGGGTAACCGGGGAGCTGTTTTTT. Supplemented by reference TRBV5-6 and TRBJ2-2, the full variable domain reads DAGVTQSPTHLIKTRGQQVTLRCSPKSGHDTVSWYQQALGQGPQFIFQYYEEEERQRGNFPDRFSGHQFPNYSSELNVNALLLGDSALYLCASGTGVTGELFFGEGSRLTVL.

This clone showed up just a few times. V and J are TRBV6-5 and TRBJ1-5; TRBD1 aligns across 7 bases. V shed 2 bases, J shed 6 bases, and the junction held 7 bases outside the gene matches. Germline assignment: CDR1 MNHEY and CDR2 SVGAGI. The CDR3 has 15 amino acids. The CDR3 nucleotides read TGTGCCAGCAGTTACACAGGGGTAGCGGGTCAGCCCCAGCATTTT. Its translation: CASSYTGVAGQPQHF.

This chain uses TRBV5-5 with TRBJ2-1, with TRBD1 as a possible D gene (6 bases). CDR1 is SGHKS and CDR2 is YYEKEE in the germline V gene (reference sequence). CDR3 length: 16 amino acids. With 3 bases removed from V and 2 bases from J, the gap between germline ends came to 15 bases. CDR3 nucleotides: TGTGCCAGCAGCTACCAGGGGCCCAGACCCTACAATGAGCAGTTCTTC. Translating gives CASSYQGPRPYNEQFF. Together with reference TRBV5-5 and TRBJ2-1, the CDR3 gives the full variable domain: DAGVTQSPTHLIKTRGQQVTLRCSPISGHKSVSWYQQVLGQGPQFIFQYYEKEERGRGNFPDRFSARQFPNYSSELNVNALLLGDSALYLCASSYQGPRPYNEQFFGPGTRLTVL.

The rearrangement joins TRBV6-1 to TRBJ1-2; 9 bases match TRBD1. After removal of 3 bases from V and 6 bases from J, the junction contained 8 bases not matched to a gene. The germline V gene encodes CDR1 MNHNS and CDR2 SASEGT. This CDR3 is 15 amino acids long. This CDR3 is CASSDDGQGRNGYTF. In DNA, the CDR3 is TGTGCCAGCAGTGATGATGGACAGGGGAGAAATGGCTACACCTTC.

The rearrangement links TRBV29-1 to TRBJ2-3; D not resolved. Deletions cut 3 bases from V and 6 bases from J, with 10 bases between. Germline CDR1 is SQVTM and CDR2 is ANQGSEA. The CDR3 contains 12 residues. CDR3 DNA: TGCAGCGTTGAGGGCAGTCTGGATACGCAGTATTTT. Translation: CSVEGSLDTQYF.

The table lists this clone with a count of one. The genes are TRBV2 and TRBJ1-5; a weak D match, TRBD1 (5 bases). V was pared by 2 bases and J by 4 bases, with 9 bases between. The CDR3 is 14 residues long. CDR1 and CDR2 (germline): SNHLY, FYNNEI. The CDR3 is CASSELGVNQPQHF. As DNA, the CDR3 is TGTGCCAGCAGTGAACTGGGGGTAAATCAGCCCCAGCATTTT.

This clone was found once. The chain is built from TRBV19 and TRBJ2-3, with 9 bases identical to TRBD2. The germline CDR1 and CDR2 sequences are LNHDA and SQIVND (reference sequence). V dropped 9 bases and J dropped 7; count of bases not matched to a gene: 14. The CDR3 length is 15 residues. CDR3 DNA: TGTGCCAGGCCGTTGGGGCGGGGGGGCCTAAATACGCAGTATTTT. It specifies CARPLGRGGLNTQYF.

About this clone: Other DNA sequences in this specimen translate into the identical CDR3. The chain joins TRBV19 to TRBJ2-1; 9 bases agree with TRBD2. Trimming removed 3 bases from V and 4 bases from J; junction bases left unmatched: 4. Germline CDR1 LNHDA, CDR2 SQIVND (reference sequence). This CDR3 is built from 15 residues. CDR3 nucleotides: TGTGCCAGTAGTATCTCCAGCGGGGGGTACAATGAGCAGTTCTTC. Protein sequence: CASSISSGGYNEQFF.

V usage is TRBV4-3 and J usage is TRBJ1-2, with 7 bases lining up with TRBD1. The CDR3 is made up of 16 amino acids. Germline CDR1 is LGHNA and CDR2 is YSLEER. J lost 0 bases, V lost 3 bases, and 7 bases had no gene match. In nucleotides, the CDR3 is TGCGCCAGCAGCCATTTCGGACAGGAAGCTAACTATGGCTACACCTTC. Its translation: CASSHFGQEANYGYTF.

The V and J genes are TRBV19 and TRBJ2-1, with D unresolved. Germline CDR1 LNHDA, CDR2 SQIVND (reference sequence). This CDR3 has 14 amino acids. V gave up 7 bases and J gave up 7 bases, with 17 bases separating them. The DNA for the CDR3 is TGTGCCAGTATCTCGACGGATCGAAATAATGAGCAGTTCTTC. As protein: CASISTDRNNEQFF.